This entry lists 23 T cell receptor beta chains sequenced from one sample in a study of blood T cell dynamics during melanoma immunotherapy. Regarding time point: pre-treatment baseline. Method: immunoSEQ multiplex PCR; TCRdb's copy keeps in-frame clones and lacks some. The sample shows about 16,000 clones, about 89% of them seen only once. This specimen was blood, taken from a patient treated with checkpoint blockade. Source of these receptors: a human donor with melanoma.

V and J are TRBV29-1 and TRBJ2-5, with 9 positions matching TRBD1. J lost 5 bases, V lost 8 bases, and 9 bases had no gene match. The CDR3 is 13 amino acids. CDR1 SQVTM and CDR2 ANQGSEA come from the germline V gene. CDR3 sequence reads: CSYCYRGRETQYF. CDR3 sequence (DNA): TGCAGCTATTGTTACAGGGGGCGGGAGACCCAGTACTTC.

CDR3 bases: TGTGCCAGCAGCCCCCGGTCTGGCAATCAGCCCCAGCATTTT. This encodes CASSPRSGNQPQHF. The genes are TRBV7-2 and TRBJ1-5, with D unclear. Germline V lookup: CDR1 SGHTA, CDR2 FQGNSA. The CDR3 has 14 amino acids. V shed 5 bases and J shed 2 bases, with 10 bases lying between them.

The chain uses TRBV4-3 and TRBJ1-2, with TRBD1 matching 9 bases. V gave up 8 bases and J gave up 3 bases; unmatched junction bases: 4. Germline lookup yields CDR1 LGHNA and CDR2 YSLEER. The CDR3 is made up of 13 amino acids. The CDR3, as DNA: TGCGCCAGCGCGAGGGACAGGGACTATGGCTACACCTTC. Its protein is CASARDRDYGYTF.

The CDR3 is CASSRGRGEKLFF. In DNA form, the CDR3 reads TGTGCCAGCTCCAGGGGCCGAGGTGAAAAACTGTTTTTT. The chain is built from TRBV2 and TRBJ1-4, with a tentative D call TRBD1 (6 bases). This CDR3 region has 13 residues. V lost 8 bases, J lost 7 bases, and 14 bases lay in between. Germline CDR1 SNHLY, CDR2 FYNNEI.

The chain is built from TRBV7-6 and TRBJ2-3; the D is unclear. Trimming pared 4 bases from V and 6 bases from J, leaving 20 bases between. CDR1 and CDR2 from the germline V gene are SGHVS and FNYEAQ. The CDR3 has 16 residues. CDR3 DNA sequence: TGTGCCAGCAGCTCCTCCCCTAACCCTCGGGTGGATACGCAGTATTTT. The encoded protein is CASSSSPNPRVDTQYF.

This clone occurred once. V and J are TRBV14 and TRBJ2-7, with a possible D match to TRBD2 (5 bases). V lost 6 bases to trimming and J lost 6 bases, with 15 bases between them. The CDR3 contains 13 residues. Germline values: CDR1 SGHDN, CDR2 FVKESK. DNA of the CDR3: TGTGCCAGCAGTCTCCGGCCTCGGGGCGAGCAGTACTTC. It is translated as CASSLRPRGEQYF.

This chain connects TRBV6-1 to TRBJ2-7, with 8 bases that match TRBD2. The CDR3 consists of 15 residues. V lost 6 bases, J lost 0 bases, and 7 bases stayed unmatched. Looked up from germline, CDR1 is MNHNS and CDR2 is SASEGT. Written as DNA, the CDR3 is TGTGCCAGCAGAGGGTACGGGACTAGCTCCTACGAGCAGTACTTC. It yields the protein CASRGYGTSSYEQYF.

This chain links TRBV30 with TRBJ2-2, with D possibly TRBD2 on 5 matching bases. CDR1 is GTSNPN and CDR2 is SVGIG in the germline V gene (reference sequence). This CDR3 has 14 residues. V lost 2 bases to trimming and J lost 7 bases, with 14 bases between them. The CDR3 bases are TGTGCCTGGAGTCCTCGGGGTTGGAGCGGGGAGCTGTTTTTT. Encoded protein: CAWSPRGWSGELFF.

This clone has just a few counts. The gene calls are TRBV5-1 and TRBJ1-1; D is unresolved. V lost 4 bases and J 5 bases, leaving 12 bases between the germline ends. This CDR3 has 13 residues. Germline V gives CDR1 SGHRS, CDR2 YFSETQ. Here the CDR3 DNA reads TGCGCCAGCAGCCTCAACACCAAAACTGAAGCTTTCTTT. It codes for CASSLNTKTEAFF.

The gene calls are TRBV5-4 and TRBJ1-1; D possibly corresponds to TRBD1 (5 bases). Trimming removed 4 bases from V and 0 bases from J, with 10 bases in between. The CDR3 has 14 amino acids. From germline, CDR1 is SGHNT and CDR2 YYREEE (reference sequence). CDR3: CASSPGGVNTEAFF. The CDR3 nucleotides are TGTGCCAGCAGCCCCGGGGGGGTGAACACTGAAGCTTTCTTT.

V gene TRBV5-1 combines with J gene TRBJ2-5; either TRBD1 or TRBD2 may fit D (6 bases each). This CDR3 has 14 amino acids. CDR1 is SGHRS, CDR2 YFSETQ, per germline. V was cut by 0 bases and J by 5 bases, with 11 bases left in between. In nucleotides, the CDR3 is TGCGCCAGCAGCTTGGTAGGGGGGAAGGAGACCCAGTACTTC. Residues: CASSLVGGKETQYF.

V usage is TRBV19 and J usage is TRBJ2-7, with D possibly matching TRBD2 (6 bases). The CDR3 contains 16 residues. The germline V gene has CDR1 LNHDA and CDR2 SQIVND (reference sequence). Trimming took 0 bases from V and 3 from J, leaving 15 bases between them. CDR3 bases: TGTGCCAGTAGTATAGATAGCGGAGGGGCCTTCTACGAGCAGTACTTC. Encoded protein: CASSIDSGGAFYEQYF.

V is TRBV5-1 and J is TRBJ1-6, with 8 bases identical to TRBD1. V lost 4 bases and J lost 9; bases outside the gene matches: 9. CDR1 SGHRS and CDR2 YFSETQ come from the germline V gene. The CDR3 has 15 amino acids. CDR3 nucleotides: TGCGCCAGCAGCCTGACCGGGACAGGAACTTCACCCCTCCACTTT. Its protein product is CASSLTGTGTSPLHF. Combining the CDR3 with reference TRBV5-1 and TRBJ1-6 gives the whole variable domain KAGVTQTPRYLIKTRGQQVTLSCSPISGHRSVSWYQQTPGQGLQFLFEYFSETQRNKGNFPGRFSGRQFSNSRSEMNVSTLELGDSALYLCASSLTGTGTSPLHFGNGTRLTVT.

The V call is TRBV9, the J call TRBJ1-4; the D is unclear. Trimming pared 3 bases from V and 8 bases from J, leaving 14 bases between. This CDR3 is 14 amino acids long. Germline V lookup: CDR1 SGDLS, CDR2 YYNGEE. The CDR3 loop reads CASSGRSVGEKLFF. CDR3 nucleotides: TGTGCCAGCAGCGGACGGTCCGTGGGAGAAAAACTGTTTTTT.

The chain uses TRBV5-1 and TRBJ1-5, with D perhaps TRBD1 (5 bases). Trimming removed 2 bases at V and 6 bases at J, with 12 bases between. CDR3 size: 14 residues. Germline V lookup: CDR1 SGHRS, CDR2 YFSETQ. The CDR3 coding sequence is TGCGCCAGCAGCTTAAGATCAGGGAGTCAGCCCCAGCATTTT. Its translation is CASSLRSGSQPQHF.

The gene calls are TRBV6-6 and TRBJ2-1; a possible D gene is TRBD1 (5 bases). V was trimmed by 5 bases and J by 0 bases, leaving 8 bases between them. This CDR3 is built from 14 residues. The germline CDR1 and CDR2 sequences are MNHNY and SVGAGI (reference sequence). The CDR3 DNA reads TGTGCCAGCAGTACTCAGGGCTCCTACAATGAGCAGTTCTTC. Encoded protein: CASSTQGSYNEQFF.

This clone was counted a single time. The V call is TRBV11-2, the J call TRBJ1-2; D unclear. This CDR3 spans 13 amino acids. V shed 5 bases and J shed 4 bases, with 11 bases lying between them. Germline-derived CDR1 and CDR2 are SGHAT and FQNNGV. This chain's CDR3 is CASSPQEGYGYTF. CDR3 coding DNA: TGTGCCAGCAGCCCCCAGGAAGGCTATGGCTACACCTTC.

The chain employs TRBV19 and TRBJ2-7; D may be TRBD2 (5 bases). Trimming took off 3 bases at V and 3 bases at J, with 12 bases between the two ends. CDR1 and CDR2 from the germline V gene are LNHDA and SQIVND (reference sequence). The CDR3 is 14 residues long. The CDR3 spells CASSIGRELYEQYF. In DNA form, the CDR3 reads TGTGCCAGTAGTATCGGCCGGGAACTCTACGAGCAGTACTTC.

The chain joins TRBV7-2 to TRBJ2-7, with 8 positions matching TRBD1. CDR3 length: 15 residues. Germline assignment: CDR1 SGHTA and CDR2 FQGNSA. V shed 1 base and J 4 bases; nucleotides not matched to a gene: 6. In nucleotides, the CDR3 is TGTGCCAGCAGCTTAGGGGACAGGTTAAAGTACGAGCAGTACTTC. Translated: CASSLGDRLKYEQYF.

This CDR3 is CASSTTGIYNSPLHF. CDR3 nucleotide sequence: TGTGCCAGCAGCACAACAGGGATCTATAATTCACCCCTCCACTTT. This chain links TRBV5-4 with TRBJ1-6, with D maybe TRBD1 (6 bases). The CDR3 consists of 15 residues. The V gene lost 4 bases and the J gene lost 3 bases, with 11 bases spanning the gap. Germline CDR1 SGHNT, CDR2 YYREEE (reference sequence).

The rearrangement links TRBV5-6 to TRBJ1-2; D uncertain. Germline CDR1 and CDR2: SGHDT and YYEEEE. The V end lost 3 bases, the J end lost 6 bases, and 15 bases lay between the germline ends. CDR3 length equals 14 residues. The CDR3 bases are TGTGCCAGCAGCTCACAAGGATATACCGATGGCTACACCTTC. This translates into CASSSQGYTDGYTF.

The rearrangement joins TRBV6-5 to TRBJ1-1, with no clear D. The germline V gene has CDR1 MNHEY and CDR2 SVGAGI. This CDR3 is 13 amino acids long. The V end was cut by 5 bases, the J end by 4 bases, with 11 bases between. The CDR3 region is CASSPILFTEAFF. CDR3 coding DNA: TGTGCCAGCAGTCCAATTCTTTTCACTGAAGCTTTCTTT.

The V and J genes are TRBV29-1 and TRBJ1-2; D perhaps matches TRBD1 (5 bases). CDR3 length: 13 amino acids. Between the trimmed V and J ends, which lost 7 bases and 8 bases, there was a span of 20 bases. In germline, CDR1 is SQVTM, CDR2 ANQGSEA. CDR3 protein: CSGSRAGVGGYTF. CDR3 DNA sequence: TGCAGCGGTAGCAGGGCGGGAGTCGGAGGCTACACCTTC.